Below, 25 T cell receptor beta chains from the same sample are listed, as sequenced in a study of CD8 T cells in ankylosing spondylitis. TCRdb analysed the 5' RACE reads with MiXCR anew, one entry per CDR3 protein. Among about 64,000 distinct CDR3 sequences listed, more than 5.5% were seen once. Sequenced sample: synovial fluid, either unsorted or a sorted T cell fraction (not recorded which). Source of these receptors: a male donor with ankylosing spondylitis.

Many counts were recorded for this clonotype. Here the CDR3 DNA reads TGTGCCACCAGTGATGGGGCTCTTCAGCCCCAGCATTTT. This gives the protein CATSDGALQPQHF. This chain joins TRBV24-1 and TRBJ1-5, with D maybe TRBD1 (5 bases). V lost 3 bases and J lost 6, with 8 bases in between. Germline V gives CDR1 KGHDR, CDR2 SFDVKD. The CDR3 totals 13 residues.

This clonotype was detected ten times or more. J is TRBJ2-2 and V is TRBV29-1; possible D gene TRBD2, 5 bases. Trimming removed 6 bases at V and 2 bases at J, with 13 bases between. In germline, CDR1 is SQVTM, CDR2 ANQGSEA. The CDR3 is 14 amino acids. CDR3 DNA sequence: TGCAGCGTAAGACTAACTCCAAACACCGGGGAGCTGTTTTTT. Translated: CSVRLTPNTGELFF.

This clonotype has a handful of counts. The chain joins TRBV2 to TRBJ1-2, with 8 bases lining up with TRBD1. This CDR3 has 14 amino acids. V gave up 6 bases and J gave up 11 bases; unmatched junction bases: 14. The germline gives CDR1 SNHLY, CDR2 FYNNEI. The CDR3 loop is CASSTDRVQPLYTF. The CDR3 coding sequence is TGTGCCAGCAGCACGGACAGGGTCCAACCGTTGTACACCTTC. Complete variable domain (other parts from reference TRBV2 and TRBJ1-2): EPEVTQTPSHQVTQMGQEVILRCVPISNHLYFYWYRQILGQKVEFLVSFYNNEISEKSEIFDDQFSVERPDGSNFTLKIRSTKLEDSAMYFCASSTDRVQPLYTFGSGTRLTVV.

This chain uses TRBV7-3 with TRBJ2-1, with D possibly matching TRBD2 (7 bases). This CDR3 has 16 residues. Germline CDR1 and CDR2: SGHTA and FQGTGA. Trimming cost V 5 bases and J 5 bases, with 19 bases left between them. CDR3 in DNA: TGTGCCAGCAGCGAGGAAGGGGGGGTGTTTAACAATGAGCAGTTCTTC. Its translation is CASSEEGGVFNNEQFF.

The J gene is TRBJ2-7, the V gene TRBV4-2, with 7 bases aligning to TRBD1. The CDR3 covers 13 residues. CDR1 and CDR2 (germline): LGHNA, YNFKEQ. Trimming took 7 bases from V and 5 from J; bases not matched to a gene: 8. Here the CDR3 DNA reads TGTGCCAGCAAGAAAGGGGGCGAGAACGAGCAGTACTTC. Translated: CASKKGGENEQYF.

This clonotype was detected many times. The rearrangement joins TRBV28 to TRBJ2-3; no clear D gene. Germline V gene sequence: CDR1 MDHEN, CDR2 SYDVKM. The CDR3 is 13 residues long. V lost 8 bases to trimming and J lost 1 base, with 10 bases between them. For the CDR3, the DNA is TGTGCCAGCTCCCAAGGTGGCACAGATACGCAGTATTTT. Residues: CASSQGGTDTQYF.

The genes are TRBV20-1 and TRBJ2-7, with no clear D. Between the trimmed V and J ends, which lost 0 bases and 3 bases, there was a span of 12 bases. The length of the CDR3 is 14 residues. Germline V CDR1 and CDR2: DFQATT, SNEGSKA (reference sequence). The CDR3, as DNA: TGCAGTGCTAGAGACGGCCGAGACCTCTACGAGCAGTACTTC. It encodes CSARDGRDLYEQYF.

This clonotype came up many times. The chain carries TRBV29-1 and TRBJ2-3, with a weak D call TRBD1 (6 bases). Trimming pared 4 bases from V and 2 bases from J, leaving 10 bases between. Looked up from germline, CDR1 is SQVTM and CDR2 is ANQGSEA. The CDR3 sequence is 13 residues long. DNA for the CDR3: TGCAGCGTTGCCCGGGACACCACAGATACGCAGTATTTT. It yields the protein CSVARDTTDTQYF.

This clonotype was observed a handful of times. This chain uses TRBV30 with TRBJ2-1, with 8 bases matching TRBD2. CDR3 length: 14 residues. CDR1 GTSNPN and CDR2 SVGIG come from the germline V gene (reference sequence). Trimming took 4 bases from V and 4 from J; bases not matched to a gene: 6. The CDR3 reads CAWTGPGGYNEQFF. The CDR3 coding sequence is TGTGCCTGGACGGGGCCGGGAGGGTACAATGAGCAGTTCTTC.

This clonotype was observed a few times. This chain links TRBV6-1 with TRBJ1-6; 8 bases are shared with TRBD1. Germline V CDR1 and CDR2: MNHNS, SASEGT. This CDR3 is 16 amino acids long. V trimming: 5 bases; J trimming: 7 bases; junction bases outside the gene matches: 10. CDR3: CASSPWTGLRNSPLHF. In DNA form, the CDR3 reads TGTGCCAGCAGTCCCTGGACAGGGCTACGCAATTCACCCCTCCACTTT.

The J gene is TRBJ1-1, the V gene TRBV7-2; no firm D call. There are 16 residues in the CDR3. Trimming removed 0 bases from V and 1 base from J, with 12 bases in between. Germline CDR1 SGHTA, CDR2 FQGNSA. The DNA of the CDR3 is TGTGCCAGCAGCTTAGCGCTTGGGTCTCCGAACACTGAAGCTTTCTTT. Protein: CASSLALGSPNTEAFF.

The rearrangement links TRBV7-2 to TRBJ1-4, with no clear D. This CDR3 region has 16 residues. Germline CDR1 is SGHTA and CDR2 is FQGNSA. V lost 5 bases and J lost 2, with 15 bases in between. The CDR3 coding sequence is TGTGCCAGCAGCACATTCGGACCGGGGACTAATGAAAAACTGTTTTTT. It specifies CASSTFGPGTNEKLFF.

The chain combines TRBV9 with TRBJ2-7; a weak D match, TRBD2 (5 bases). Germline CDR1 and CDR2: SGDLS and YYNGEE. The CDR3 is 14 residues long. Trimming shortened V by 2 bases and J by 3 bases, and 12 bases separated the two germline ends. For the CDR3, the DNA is TGTGCCAGCAGCGTCGGCCCAGCGGACTACGAGCAGTACTTC. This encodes CASSVGPADYEQYF.

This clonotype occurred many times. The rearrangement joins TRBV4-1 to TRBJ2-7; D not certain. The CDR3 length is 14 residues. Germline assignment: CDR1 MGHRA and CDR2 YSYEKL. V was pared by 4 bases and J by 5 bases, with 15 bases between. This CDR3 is CASSLRDLVNEQYF. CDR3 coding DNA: TGCGCCAGCAGCCTAAGAGACCTTGTCAACGAGCAGTACTTC.

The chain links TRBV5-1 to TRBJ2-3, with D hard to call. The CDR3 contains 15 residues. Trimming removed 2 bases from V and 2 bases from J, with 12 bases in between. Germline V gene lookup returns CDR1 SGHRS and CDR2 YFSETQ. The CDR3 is CASSLAGPPTDTQYF. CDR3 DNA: TGCGCCAGCAGCTTAGCAGGTCCCCCCACAGATACGCAGTATTTT.

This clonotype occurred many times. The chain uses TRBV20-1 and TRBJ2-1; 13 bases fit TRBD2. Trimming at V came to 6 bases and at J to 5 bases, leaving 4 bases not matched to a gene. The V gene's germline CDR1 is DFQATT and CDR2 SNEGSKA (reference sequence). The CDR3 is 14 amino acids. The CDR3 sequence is CSAPGLAGDNEQFF. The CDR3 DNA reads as TGCAGTGCCCCCGGACTAGCGGGAGACAATGAGCAGTTCTTC.

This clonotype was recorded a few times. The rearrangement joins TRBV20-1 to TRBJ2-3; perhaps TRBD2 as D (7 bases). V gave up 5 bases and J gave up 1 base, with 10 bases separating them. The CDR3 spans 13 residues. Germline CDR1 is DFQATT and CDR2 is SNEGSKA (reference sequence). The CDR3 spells CSASRGRTDTQYF. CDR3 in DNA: TGCAGTGCTTCGCGGGGGCGCACAGATACGCAGTATTTT.

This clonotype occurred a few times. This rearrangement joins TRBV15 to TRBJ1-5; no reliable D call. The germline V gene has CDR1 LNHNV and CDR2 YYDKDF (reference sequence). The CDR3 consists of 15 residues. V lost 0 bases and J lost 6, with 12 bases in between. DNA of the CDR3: TGTGCCACCAGCAGAGACCGGGTGGAGGGTCAGCCCCAGCATTTT. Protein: CATSRDRVEGQPQHF.

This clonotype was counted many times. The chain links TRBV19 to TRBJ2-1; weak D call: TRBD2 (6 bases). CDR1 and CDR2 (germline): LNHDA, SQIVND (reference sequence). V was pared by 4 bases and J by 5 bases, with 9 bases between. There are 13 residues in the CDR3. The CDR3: CASSSGVNNEQFF. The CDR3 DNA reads TGTGCCAGTAGTAGCGGGGTAAACAATGAGCAGTTCTTC. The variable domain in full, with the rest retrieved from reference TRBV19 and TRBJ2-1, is DGGITQSPKYLFRKEGQNVTLSCEQNLNHDAMYWYRQDPGQGLRLIYYSQIVNDFQKGDIAEGYSVSREKKESFPLTVTSAQKNPTAFYLCASSSGVNNEQFFGPGTRLTVL.

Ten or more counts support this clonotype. CDR3 loop: CSARDAYPYNEQFF. In nucleotides, the CDR3 is TGCAGTGCTAGAGATGCATATCCCTACAATGAGCAGTTCTTC. The chain couples TRBV20-1 to TRBJ2-1; D is undetermined. The CDR3 runs to 14 residues. V was cut by 0 bases and J by 2 bases, with 8 bases left in between. The germline V gene has CDR1 DFQATT and CDR2 SNEGSKA (reference sequence).

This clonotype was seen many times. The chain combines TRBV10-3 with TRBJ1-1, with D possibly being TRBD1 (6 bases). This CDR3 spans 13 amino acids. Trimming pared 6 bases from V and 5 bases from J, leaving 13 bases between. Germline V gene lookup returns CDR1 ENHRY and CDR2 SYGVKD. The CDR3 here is CAISLSGHTEAFF. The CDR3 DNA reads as TGTGCCATCAGCCTGTCGGGACATACTGAAGCTTTCTTT.

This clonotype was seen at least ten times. The CDR3 reads CSARLAGRYNEQFF. CDR3 DNA: TGCAGTGCTCGGCTAGCGGGGAGATACAATGAGCAGTTCTTC. This chain uses TRBV20-1 with TRBJ2-1; 9 bases agree with TRBD2. The CDR3 consists of 14 residues. Germline loops: CDR1 DFQATT, CDR2 SNEGSKA (reference sequence). V lost 5 bases to trimming and J lost 4 bases; unmatched junction nucleotides: 6.

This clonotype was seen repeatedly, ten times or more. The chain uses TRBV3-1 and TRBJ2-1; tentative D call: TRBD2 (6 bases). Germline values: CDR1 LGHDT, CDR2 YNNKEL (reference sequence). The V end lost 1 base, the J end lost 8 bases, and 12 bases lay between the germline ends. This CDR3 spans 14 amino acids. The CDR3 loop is CASSQGASSDEQFF. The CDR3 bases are TGTGCCAGCAGCCAAGGGGCCTCTAGCGATGAGCAGTTCTTC.

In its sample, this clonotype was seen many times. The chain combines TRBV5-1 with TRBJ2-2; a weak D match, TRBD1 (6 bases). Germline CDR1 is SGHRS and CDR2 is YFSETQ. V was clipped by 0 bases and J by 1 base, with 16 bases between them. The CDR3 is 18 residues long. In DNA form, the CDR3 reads TGCGCCAGCAGCTTGGGCCAGGGGCTTTCACGGAACACCGGGGAGCTGTTTTTT. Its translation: CASSLGQGLSRNTGELFF.

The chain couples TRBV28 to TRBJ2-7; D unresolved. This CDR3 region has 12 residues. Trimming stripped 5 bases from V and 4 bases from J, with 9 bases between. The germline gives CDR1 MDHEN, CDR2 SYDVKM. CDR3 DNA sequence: TGTGCCAGCAGTATCGACACTTACGAGCAGTACTTC. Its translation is CASSIDTYEQYF.